One T cell receptor (beta chain) is described in this entry. This clonotype was counted between two and nine times. Its antigen is currently not known. No much larger clone is present one base from it, and per-base qualities are unavailable. Taken from cysteine to phenylalanine, the CDR3 has 16 residues. Left in the record is the CDR3 DNA by itself, 48 bases read in frame from the first base. For CDR1 and CDR2, the germline V gene lists MNHEY and SVGEGT. V is cut by 2 bases and J by 5 bases, and the space between the germline ends is 18 bases. This sample is part of a study of T cells after yellow fever vaccination (dated by TCRdb to 2018 to 2020). For context, the study as a whole: Libraries from fractions with low cell numbers were prepared with the SMART-Seq v4 Ultra Low Input RNA kit. Blood was drawn at multiple timepoints before and after primary and secondary immunization, with bulk PBMC replicates and cell subsets isolated. The cohort comprised two healthy male donors, one aged 18 to 30 and one aged 30 to 39 years. To follow T-cell clones before and after both primary and booster YFV17D yellow fever vaccination, bulk TCR alpha and beta repertoires underwent longitudinal sequencing. Broad study findings and their caveats: FACS-sorted repertoires could contain abundant contaminating clonotypes from the bulk population, so computational filtering was required. A small fraction of clonotypes appeared in both the CD4 and CD8 compartments, likely as a result of convergent recombination. After the booster, most clones that had expanded after primary vaccination were detected again (around 96% of CD4 and around nine tenths of CD8), suggesting broad maintenance of memory. Only two donors were included in the study, so the extent to which the findings can be generalized is limited. The secondary T-cell response was weaker than the primary response but faster, peaking on day 5 instead of day 15.

TCR cDNA was synthesized by 5'RACE template switching, through which a universal primer site and unique molecular identifiers were introduced. cDNA synthesis was primed from both the TCR alpha and TCR beta constant segments. Library amplification involved two PCR steps, and the second step added sample barcodes and sequencing adapters. Sequencing of libraries was performed on Illumina HiSeq 2500 (2x100 bp) or NovaSeq (2x150 bp). As for how the authors treated the data: Demultiplexing of reads and collapsing into UMI consensus sequences were performed with MIGEC, and V(D)J alignment was carried out with MiXCR. Vaccine-responding clonotypes were identified with edgeR using replicate PBMC samples, with FDR below 0.01 and a log2 fold change above 5 up to day 15 being required. Each bulk clonotype received a CD4 or CD8 identity based on whether the sequenced CD4 or CD8 repertoire contained that clonotype at higher abundance. TCRdb itself trimmed the public reads at Q25 with fastp, ran MiXCR and retained productive beta chains. Under each unique CDR3 protein, matching rows form one entry showing the most common genes and DNA. For this entry, the V and J calls and clone size follow TCRdb and not the study's own pipeline. The table for this sample lists 450,000 to 650,000 distinct CDR3 sequences; about a fifth of them were counted only once. The ten largest clones add up to about 16% of the sample.

This specimen's treatment or condition label, interpreted: live attenuated yellow fever vaccine strain. At every blood-draw timepoint, two biological replicates of bulk PBMCs were collected. PBMCs were isolated from peripheral blood using a standard Ficoll-Paque protocol. TriZol was used to extract RNA from bulk PBMCs, CD4 and CD8 fractions, and dextramer-positive and dextramer-negative fractions. This chain is built from TRBV6-2 or TRBV6-3 and TRBJ1-1, with an unclear D gene assignment. The origin of this receptor is a man aged 18 to 30 who received the YFV17D yellow fever vaccine. The sample here was PBMCs, taken around 3 weeks after the first yellow fever vaccination. This receptor has the CDR3 CASSYLLGSDGTEAFF. The DNA is as follows: TGTGCCAGCAGTTACCTTTTAGGGTCGGATGGGACTGAAGCTTTCTTT.